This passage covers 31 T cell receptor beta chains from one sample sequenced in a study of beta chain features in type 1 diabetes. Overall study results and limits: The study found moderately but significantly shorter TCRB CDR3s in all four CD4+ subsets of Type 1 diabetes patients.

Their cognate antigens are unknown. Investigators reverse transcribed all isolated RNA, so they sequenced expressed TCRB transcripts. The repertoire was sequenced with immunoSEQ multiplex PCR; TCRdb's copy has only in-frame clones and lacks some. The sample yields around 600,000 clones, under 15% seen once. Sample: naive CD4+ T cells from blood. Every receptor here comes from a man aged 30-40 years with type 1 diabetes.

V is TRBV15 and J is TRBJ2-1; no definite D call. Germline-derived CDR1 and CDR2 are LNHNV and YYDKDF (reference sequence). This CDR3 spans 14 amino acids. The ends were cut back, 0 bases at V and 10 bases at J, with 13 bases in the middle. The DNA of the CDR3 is TGTGCCACCAGCAGAGATCAACCCTCGAGGGAGCAGTTCTTC. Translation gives CATSRDQPSREQFF.

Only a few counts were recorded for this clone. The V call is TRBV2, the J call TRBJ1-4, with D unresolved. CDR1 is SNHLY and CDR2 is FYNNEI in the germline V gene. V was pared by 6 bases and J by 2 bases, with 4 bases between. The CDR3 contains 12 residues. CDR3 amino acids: CASRETNEKLFF. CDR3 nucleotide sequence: TGTGCCAGCAGGGAGACTAATGAAAAACTGTTTTTT.

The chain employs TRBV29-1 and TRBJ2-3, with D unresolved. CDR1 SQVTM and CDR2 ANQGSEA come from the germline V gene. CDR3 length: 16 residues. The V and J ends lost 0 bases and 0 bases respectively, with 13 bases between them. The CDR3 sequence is CSVEDLGNTSTDTQYF. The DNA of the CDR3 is TGCAGCGTTGAAGATTTAGGAAACACAAGCACAGATACGCAGTATTTT.

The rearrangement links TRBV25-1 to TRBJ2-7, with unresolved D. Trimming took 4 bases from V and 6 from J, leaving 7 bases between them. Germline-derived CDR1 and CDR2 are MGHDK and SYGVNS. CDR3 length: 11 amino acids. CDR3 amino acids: CASSGTTEQYF. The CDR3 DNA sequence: TGTGCCAGCAGTGGGACGACCGAGCAGTACTTC.

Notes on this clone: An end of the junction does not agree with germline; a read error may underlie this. CDR3 DNA: TGTGCTAGCAGCTTAGCGGCCAGGGGGCATGGCGGGGAGCTGTTTTTT. Translated: CASSLAARGHGGELFF. The chain employs TRBV7-7 and TRBJ2-2; 8 bases align to TRBD1. The CDR3 length is 16 residues. From germline, CDR1 is SSHAT and CDR2 FNYEAQ (reference sequence).

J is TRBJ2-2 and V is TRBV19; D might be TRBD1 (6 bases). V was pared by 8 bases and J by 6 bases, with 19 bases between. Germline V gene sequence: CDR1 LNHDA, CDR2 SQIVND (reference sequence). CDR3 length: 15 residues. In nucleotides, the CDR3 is TGTGCCAGTGAGTTAAGAACGCCAGGGGCCGGGGAGCTGTTTTTT. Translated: CASELRTPGAGELFF.

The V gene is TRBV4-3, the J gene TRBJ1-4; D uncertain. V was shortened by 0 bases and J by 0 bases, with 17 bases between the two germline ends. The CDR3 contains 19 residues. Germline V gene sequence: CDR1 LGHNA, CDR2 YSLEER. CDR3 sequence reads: CASSQDGVSRLATNEKLFF. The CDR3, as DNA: TGCGCCAGCAGCCAAGATGGGGTGTCCAGGCTTGCAACTAATGAAAAACTGTTTTTT.

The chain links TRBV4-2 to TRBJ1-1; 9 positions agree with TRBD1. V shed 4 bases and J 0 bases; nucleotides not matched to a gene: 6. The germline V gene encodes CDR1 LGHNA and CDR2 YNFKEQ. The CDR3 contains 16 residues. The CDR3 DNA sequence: TGTGCCAGCAGCCTAGACCGGGACAGGGTGAACACTGAAGCTTTCTTT. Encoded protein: CASSLDRDRVNTEAFF.

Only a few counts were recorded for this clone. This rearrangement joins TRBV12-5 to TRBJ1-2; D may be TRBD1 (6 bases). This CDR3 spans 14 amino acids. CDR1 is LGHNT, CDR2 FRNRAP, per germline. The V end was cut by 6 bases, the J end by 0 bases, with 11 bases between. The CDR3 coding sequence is TGTGCTAGTGGCACCGGACAGACTAACTATGGCTACACCTTC. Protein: CASGTGQTNYGYTF.

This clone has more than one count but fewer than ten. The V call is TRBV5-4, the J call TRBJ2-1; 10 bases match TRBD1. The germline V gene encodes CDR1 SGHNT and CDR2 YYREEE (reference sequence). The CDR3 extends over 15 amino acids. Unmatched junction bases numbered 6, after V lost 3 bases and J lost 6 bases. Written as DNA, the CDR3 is TGTGCCAGCAGCTCGACAGGGGGCAAATCCAATGAGCAGTTCTTC. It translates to CASSSTGGKSNEQFF. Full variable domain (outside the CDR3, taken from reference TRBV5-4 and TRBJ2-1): ETGVTQSPTHLIKTRGQQVTLRCSSQSGHNTVSWYQQALGQGPQFIFQYYREEENGRGNFPPRFSGLQFPNYSSELNVNALELDDSALYLCASSSTGGKSNEQFFGPGTRLTVL.

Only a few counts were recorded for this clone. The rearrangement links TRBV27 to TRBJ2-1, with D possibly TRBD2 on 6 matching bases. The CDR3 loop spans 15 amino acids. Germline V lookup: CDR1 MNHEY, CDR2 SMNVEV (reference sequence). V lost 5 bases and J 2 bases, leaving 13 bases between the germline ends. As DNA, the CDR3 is TGTGCCAGCAGTGTAGGACTACCCACCTACAATGAGCAGTTCTTC. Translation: CASSVGLPTYNEQFF.

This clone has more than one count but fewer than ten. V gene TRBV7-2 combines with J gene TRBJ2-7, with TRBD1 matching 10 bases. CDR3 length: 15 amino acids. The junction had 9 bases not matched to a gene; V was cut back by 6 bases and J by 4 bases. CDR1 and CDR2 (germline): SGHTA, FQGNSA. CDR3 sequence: CASRFIAGQGYEQYF. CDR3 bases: TGTGCCAGCAGATTCATCGCGGGACAGGGGTACGAGCAGTACTTC.

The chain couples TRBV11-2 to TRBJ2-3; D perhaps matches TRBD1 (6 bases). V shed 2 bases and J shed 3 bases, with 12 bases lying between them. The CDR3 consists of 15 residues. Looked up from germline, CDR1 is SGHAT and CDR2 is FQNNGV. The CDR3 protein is CASSLFGQPTDTQYF. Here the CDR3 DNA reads TGTGCCAGCAGCTTATTCGGACAGCCGACAGATACGCAGTATTTT.

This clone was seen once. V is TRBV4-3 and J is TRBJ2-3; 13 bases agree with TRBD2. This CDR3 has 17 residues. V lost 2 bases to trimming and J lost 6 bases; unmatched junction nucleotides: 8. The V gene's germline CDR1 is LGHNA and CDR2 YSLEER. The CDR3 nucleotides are TGCGCCAGCAGCCAACTTCACGGGACTAGCGGGGCCGATACGCAGTATTTT. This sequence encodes CASSQLHGTSGADTQYF.

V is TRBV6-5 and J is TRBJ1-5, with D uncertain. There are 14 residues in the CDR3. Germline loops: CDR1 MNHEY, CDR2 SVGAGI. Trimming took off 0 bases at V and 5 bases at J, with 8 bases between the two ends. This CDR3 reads CASSYSAGYQPQHF. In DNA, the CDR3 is TGTGCCAGCAGTTACTCCGCGGGTTATCAGCCCCAGCATTTT.

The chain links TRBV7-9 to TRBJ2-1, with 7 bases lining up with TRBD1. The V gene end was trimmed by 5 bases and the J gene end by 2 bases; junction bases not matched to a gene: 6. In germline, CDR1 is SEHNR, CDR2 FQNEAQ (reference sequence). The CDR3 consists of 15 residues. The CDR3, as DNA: TGTGCCAGCAGCGCGACAGGGTCGGCCTACAATGAGCAGTTCTTC. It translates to CASSATGSAYNEQFF.

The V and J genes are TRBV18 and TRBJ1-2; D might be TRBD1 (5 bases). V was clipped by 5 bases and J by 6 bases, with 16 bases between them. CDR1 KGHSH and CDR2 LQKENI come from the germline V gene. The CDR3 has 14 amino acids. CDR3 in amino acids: CASSAGTETNGYTF. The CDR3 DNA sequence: TGTGCCAGCTCAGCCGGGACGGAGACTAATGGCTACACCTTC.

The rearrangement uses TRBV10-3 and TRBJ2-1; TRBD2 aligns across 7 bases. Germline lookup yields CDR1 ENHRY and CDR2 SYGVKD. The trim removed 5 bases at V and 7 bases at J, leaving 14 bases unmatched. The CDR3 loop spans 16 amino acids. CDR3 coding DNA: TGTGCCATCAGTCCAGGCTGGGCGGGGGATAAAAATGAGCAGTTCTTC. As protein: CAISPGWAGDKNEQFF.

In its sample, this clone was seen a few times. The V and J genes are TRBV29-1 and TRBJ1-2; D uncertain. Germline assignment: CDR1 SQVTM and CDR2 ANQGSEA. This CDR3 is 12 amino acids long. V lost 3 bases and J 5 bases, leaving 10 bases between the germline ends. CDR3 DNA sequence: TGCAGCGTTGATTCTCGGACTTATGGCTACACCTTC. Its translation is CSVDSRTYGYTF.

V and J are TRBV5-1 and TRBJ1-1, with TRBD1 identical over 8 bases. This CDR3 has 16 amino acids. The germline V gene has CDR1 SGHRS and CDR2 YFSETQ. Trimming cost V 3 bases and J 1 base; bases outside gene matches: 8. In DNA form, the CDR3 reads TGCGCCAGCAGCTCCCAGACAGGGGCCACGAACACTGAAGCTTTCTTT. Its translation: CASSSQTGATNTEAFF. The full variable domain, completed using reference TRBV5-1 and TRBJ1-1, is KAGVTQTPRYLIKTRGQQVTLSCSPISGHRSVSWYQQTPGQGLQFLFEYFSETQRNKGNFPGRFSGRQFSNSRSEMNVSTLELGDSALYLCASSSQTGATNTEAFFGQGTRLTVV.

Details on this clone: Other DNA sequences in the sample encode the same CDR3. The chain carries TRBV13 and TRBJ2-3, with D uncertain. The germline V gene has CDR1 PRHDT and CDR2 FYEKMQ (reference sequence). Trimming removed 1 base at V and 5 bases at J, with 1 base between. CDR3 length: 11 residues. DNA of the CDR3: TGTGCCAGCAGCTTAGTAGATACGCAGTATTTT. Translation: CASSLVDTQYF.

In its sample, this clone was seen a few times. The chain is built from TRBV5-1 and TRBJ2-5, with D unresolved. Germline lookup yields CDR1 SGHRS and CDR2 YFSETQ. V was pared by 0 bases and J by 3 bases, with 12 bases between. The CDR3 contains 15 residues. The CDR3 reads CASSLGPTAEETQYF. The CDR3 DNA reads TGCGCCAGCAGCTTGGGACCGACCGCGGAAGAGACCCAGTACTTC.

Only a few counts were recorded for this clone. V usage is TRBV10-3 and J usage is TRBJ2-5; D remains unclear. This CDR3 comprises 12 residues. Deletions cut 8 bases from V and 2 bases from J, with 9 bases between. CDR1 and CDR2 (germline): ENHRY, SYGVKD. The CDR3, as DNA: TGTGCCATCCAGGCATCGCAAGAGACCCAGTACTTC. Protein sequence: CAIQASQETQYF.

For the CDR3, the DNA is TGTGCCAGCAGCCGCCGGGAGGGTCCGAACACCATATATTTT. It translates to CASSRREGPNTIYF. The chain links TRBV7-2 to TRBJ1-3; no firm D call. The germline CDR1 and CDR2 sequences are SGHTA and FQGNSA. The CDR3 runs 14 residues. The ends were cut back, 5 bases at V and 7 bases at J, with 15 bases in the middle.

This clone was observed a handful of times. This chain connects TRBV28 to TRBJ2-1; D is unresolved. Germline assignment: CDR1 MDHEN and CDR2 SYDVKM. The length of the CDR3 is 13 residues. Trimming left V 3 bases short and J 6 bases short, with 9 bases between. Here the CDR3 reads CASSFPSINEQFF. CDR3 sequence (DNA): TGTGCCAGCAGTTTCCCCTCCATCAATGAGCAGTTCTTC.

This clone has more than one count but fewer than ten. The CDR3 sequence is CASSVEVPDTQYF. The CDR3 region has the DNA TGTGCCAGCAGCGTAGAGGTTCCAGATACGCAGTATTTT. This sequence joins TRBV9 and TRBJ2-3; no clear D gene. Germline V gene lookup returns CDR1 SGDLS and CDR2 YYNGEE. Trimming removed 0 bases from V and 4 bases from J, with 6 bases in between. The CDR3 extends over 13 amino acids.

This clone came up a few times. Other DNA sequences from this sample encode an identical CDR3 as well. As DNA, the CDR3 is TGTGCCAGCAGCTTACCTGGACTAGCGGGGTACAATGAGCAGTTCTTC. Amino acid sequence: CASSLPGLAGYNEQFF. The chain has TRBV7-2 and TRBJ2-1; 12 positions match TRBD2. CDR3 size: 16 residues. Looked up from germline, CDR1 is SGHTA and CDR2 is FQGNSA. After removal of 2 bases from V and 4 bases from J, the junction contained 3 bases not matched to a gene.

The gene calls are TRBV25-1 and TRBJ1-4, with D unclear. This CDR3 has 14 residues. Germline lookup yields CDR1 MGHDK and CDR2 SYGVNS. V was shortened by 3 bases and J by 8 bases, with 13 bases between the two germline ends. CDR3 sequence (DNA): TGTGCCAGCAGTGACCCCATATATCGAGAAAAACTGTTTTTT. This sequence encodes CASSDPIYREKLFF.

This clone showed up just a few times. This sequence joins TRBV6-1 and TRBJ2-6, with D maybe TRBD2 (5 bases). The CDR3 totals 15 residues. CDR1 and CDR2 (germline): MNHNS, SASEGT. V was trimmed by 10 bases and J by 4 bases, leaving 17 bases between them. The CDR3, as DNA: TGTGCCACGGGGTCGAGGGTGGCCGGGGCCAACGTCCTGACTTTC. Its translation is CATGSRVAGANVLTF.

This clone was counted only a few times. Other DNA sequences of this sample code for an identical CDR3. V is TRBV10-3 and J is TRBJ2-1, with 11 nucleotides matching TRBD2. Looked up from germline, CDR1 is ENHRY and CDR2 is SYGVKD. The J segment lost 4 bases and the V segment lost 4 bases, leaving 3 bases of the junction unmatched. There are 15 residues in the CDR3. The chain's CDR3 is CAISASGGPYNEQFF. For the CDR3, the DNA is TGTGCCATCAGTGCTAGCGGGGGGCCATACAATGAGCAGTTCTTC.

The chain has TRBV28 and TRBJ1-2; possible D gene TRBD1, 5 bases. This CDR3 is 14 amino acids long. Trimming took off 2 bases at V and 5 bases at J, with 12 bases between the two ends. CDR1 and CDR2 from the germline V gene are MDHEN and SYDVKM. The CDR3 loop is CASSLGGGSYGYTF. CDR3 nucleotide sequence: TGTGCCAGCAGTTTAGGGGGAGGATCTTATGGCTACACCTTC.